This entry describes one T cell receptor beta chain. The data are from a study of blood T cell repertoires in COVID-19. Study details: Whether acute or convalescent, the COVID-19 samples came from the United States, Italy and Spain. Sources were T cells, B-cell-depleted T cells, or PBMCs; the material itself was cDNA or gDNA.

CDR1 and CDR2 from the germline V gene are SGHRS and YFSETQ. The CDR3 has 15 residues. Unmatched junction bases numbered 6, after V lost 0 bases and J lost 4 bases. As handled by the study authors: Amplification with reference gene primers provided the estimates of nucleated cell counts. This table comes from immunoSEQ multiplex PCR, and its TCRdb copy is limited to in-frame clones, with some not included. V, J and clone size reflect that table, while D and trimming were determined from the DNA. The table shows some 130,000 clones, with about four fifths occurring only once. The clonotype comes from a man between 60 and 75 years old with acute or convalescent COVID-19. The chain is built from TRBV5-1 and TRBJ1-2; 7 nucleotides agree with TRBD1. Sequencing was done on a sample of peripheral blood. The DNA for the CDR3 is TGCGCCAGCAGCTTGGGAGGGACAGAAGTCTATGGCTACACCTTC. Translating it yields CASSLGGTEVYGYTF.